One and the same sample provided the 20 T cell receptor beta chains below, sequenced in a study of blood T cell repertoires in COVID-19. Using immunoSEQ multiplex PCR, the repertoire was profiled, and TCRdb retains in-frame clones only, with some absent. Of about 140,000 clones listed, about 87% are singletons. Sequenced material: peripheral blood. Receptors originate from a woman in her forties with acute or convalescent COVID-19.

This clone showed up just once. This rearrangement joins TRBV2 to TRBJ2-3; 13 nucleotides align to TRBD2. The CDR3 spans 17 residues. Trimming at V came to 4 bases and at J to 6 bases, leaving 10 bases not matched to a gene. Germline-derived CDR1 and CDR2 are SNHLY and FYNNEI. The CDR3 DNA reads TGTGCCAGCAGTGGGTCCACCGGGACTAGCGGGATGGATACGCAGTATTTT. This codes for CASSGSTGTSGMDTQYF.

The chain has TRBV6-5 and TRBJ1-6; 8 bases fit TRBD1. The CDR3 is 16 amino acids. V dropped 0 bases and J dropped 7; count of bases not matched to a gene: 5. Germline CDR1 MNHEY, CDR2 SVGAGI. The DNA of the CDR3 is TGTGCCAGCAGTTACTCCCGGGACAGGCTGAATTCACCCCTCCACTTT. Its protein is CASSYSRDRLNSPLHF.

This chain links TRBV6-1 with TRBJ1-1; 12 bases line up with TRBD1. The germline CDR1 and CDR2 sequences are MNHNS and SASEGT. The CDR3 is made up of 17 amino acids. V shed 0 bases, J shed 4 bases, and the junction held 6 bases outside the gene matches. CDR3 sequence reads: CASSEAGGQGASTEAFF. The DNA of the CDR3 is TGTGCCAGCAGTGAAGCGGGGGGACAGGGGGCGAGCACTGAAGCTTTCTTT.

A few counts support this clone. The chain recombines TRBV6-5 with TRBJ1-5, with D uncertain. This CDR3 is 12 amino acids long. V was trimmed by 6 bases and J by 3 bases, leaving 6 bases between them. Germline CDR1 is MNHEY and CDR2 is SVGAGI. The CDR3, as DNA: TGTGCCAGCAGCCATCACAATCAGCCCCAGCATTTT. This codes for CASSHHNQPQHF.

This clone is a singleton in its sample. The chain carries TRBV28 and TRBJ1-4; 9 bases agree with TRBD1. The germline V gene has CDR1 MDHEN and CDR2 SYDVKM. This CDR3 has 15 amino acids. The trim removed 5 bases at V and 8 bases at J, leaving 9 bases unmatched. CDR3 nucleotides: TGTGCCAGCAGTCTACAGGGGGCTCGGGGAGAAAAACTGTTTTTT. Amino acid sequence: CASSLQGARGEKLFF.

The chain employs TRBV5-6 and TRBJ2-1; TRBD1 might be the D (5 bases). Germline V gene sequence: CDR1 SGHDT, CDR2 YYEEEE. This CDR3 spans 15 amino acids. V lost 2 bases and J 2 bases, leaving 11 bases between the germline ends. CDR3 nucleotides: TGTGCCAGCAGCTTTTACAGGATTACCTACAATGAGCAGTTCTTC. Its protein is CASSFYRITYNEQFF.

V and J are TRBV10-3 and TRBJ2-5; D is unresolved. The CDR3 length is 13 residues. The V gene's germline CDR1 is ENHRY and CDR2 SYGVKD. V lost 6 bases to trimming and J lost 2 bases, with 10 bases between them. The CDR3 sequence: CAIRLGPQETQYF. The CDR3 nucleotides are TGTGCCATCAGGCTAGGTCCGCAAGAGACCCAGTACTTC.

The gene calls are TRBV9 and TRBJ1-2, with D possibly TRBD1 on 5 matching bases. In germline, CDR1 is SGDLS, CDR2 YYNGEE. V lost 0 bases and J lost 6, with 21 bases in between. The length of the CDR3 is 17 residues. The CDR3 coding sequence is TGTGCCAGCAGCGTAGGGGGCCGCTACCAGATTCCCCATGGCTACACCTTC. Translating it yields CASSVGGRYQIPHGYTF.

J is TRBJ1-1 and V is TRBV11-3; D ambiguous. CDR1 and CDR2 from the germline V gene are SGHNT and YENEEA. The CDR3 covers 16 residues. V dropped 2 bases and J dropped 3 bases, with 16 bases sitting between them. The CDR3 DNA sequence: TGTGCCAGCAGCTTATCGGGTGGCTTATCAGACACTGAAGCTTTCTTT. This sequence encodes CASSLSGGLSDTEAFF.

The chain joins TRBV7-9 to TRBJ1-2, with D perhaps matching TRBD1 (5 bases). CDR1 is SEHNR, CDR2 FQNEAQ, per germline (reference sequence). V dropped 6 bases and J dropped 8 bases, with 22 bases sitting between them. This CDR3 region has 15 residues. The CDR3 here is CASSPPLQGALGYTF. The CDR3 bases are TGTGCCAGCAGTCCCCCACTGCAGGGCGCGCTGGGCTACACCTTC.

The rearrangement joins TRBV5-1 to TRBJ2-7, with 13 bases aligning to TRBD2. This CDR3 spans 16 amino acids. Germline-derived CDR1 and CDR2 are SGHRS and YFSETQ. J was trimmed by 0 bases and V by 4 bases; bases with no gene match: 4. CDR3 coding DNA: TGCGCCAGCAGCCGGACTAGCGGGGGATCCTCCTACGAGCAGTACTTC. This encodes CASSRTSGGSSYEQYF. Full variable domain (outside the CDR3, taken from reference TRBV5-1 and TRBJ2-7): KAGVTQTPRYLIKTRGQQVTLSCSPISGHRSVSWYQQTPGQGLQFLFEYFSETQRNKGNFPGRFSGRQFSNSRSEMNVSTLELGDSALYLCASSRTSGGSSYEQYFGPGTRLTVT.

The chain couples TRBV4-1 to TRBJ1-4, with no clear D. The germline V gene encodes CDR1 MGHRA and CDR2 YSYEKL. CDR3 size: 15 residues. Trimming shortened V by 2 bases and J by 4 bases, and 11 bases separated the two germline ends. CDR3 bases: TGCGCCAGCAGCCAACCGGGAGGGAATAATGAAAAACTGTTTTTT. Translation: CASSQPGGNNEKLFF.

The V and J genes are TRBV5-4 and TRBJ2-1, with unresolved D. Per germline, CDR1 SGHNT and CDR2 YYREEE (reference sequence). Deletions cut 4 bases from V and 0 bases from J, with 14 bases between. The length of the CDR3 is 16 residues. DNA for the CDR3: TGTGCCAGCAGCCAAATGGGCGTAAGCTCCTACAATGAGCAGTTCTTC. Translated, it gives CASSQMGVSSYNEQFF.

DNA of the CDR3: TGCGCCAGCAGCGAGACTCCAGGGGCCACCGGGGAGCTGTTTTTT. Encoded protein: CASSETPGATGELFF. The chain is built from TRBV4-1 and TRBJ2-2; a weak D match, TRBD1 (6 bases). Germline assignment: CDR1 MGHRA and CDR2 YSYEKL. V dropped 5 bases and J dropped 4 bases, with 14 bases sitting between them. The CDR3 runs to 15 residues.

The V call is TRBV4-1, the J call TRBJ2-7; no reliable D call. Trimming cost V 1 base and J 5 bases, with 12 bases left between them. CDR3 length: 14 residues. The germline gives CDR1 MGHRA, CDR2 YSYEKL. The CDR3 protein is CASSQVWAQHEQYF. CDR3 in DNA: TGCGCCAGCAGCCAAGTCTGGGCCCAGCACGAGCAGTACTTC.

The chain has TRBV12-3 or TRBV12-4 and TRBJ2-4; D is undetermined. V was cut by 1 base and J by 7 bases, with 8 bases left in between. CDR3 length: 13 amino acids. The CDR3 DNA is TGTGCCAGCAGTTTAGGGTTTCAGAACATTCAGTACTTC. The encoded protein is CASSLGFQNIQYF.

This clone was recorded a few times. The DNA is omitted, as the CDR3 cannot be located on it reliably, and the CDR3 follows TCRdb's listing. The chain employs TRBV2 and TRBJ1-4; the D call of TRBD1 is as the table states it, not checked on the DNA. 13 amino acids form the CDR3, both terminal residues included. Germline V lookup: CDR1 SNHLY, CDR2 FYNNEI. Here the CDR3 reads CASRGTGLKNCFF.

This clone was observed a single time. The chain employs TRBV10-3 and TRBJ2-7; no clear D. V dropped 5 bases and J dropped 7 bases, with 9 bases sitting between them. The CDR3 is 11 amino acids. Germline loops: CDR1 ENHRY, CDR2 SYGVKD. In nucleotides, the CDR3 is TGTGCCATCAGTCGGTCCGGGGAGCAGTACTTC. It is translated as CAISRSGEQYF.

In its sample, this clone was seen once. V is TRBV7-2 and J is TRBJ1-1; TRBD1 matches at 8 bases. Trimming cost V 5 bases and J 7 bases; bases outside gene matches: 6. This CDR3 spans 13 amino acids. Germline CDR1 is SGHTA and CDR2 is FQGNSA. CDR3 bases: TGTGCCAGCAGCCGCCACAGGGGGGGTGAAGCTTTCTTT. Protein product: CASSRHRGGEAFF.

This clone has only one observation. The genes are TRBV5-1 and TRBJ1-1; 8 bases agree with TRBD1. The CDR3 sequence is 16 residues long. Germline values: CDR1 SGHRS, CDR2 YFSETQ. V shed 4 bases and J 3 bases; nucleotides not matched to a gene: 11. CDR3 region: CASSLDRVGPDTEAFF. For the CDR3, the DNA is TGCGCCAGCAGCCTGGACAGGGTGGGGCCCGACACTGAAGCTTTCTTT.